Sequencing of this TCR beta chain was carried out in a study of OX40 agonist ivuxolimab in advanced cancers. The repertoire was sequenced with immunoSEQ multiplex PCR; TCRdb's copy has only in-frame clones and lacks some. Among under 60,000 clones listed, over 80% were seen once. With 5 bases clipped from V and 2 bases from J, the junction kept 6 bases outside the gene matches. The CDR3 totals 15 residues. CDR1 and CDR2 from the germline V gene are SGHKS and YYEKEE (reference sequence). The rearrangement links TRBV5-5 to TRBJ1-5, with 8 bases fitting TRBD1. Source: CD4+ or CD8+ T cells sorted from blood, taken in a trial of the OX40 agonist ivuxolimab. This receptor was identified in an adult with an advanced solid tumor such as melanoma, head and neck, liver or kidney cancer. The CDR3 region has the DNA TGTGCCAGCAGTAATCAGGGGGCCGGCAATCAGCCCCAGCATTTT. This sequence encodes CASSNQGAGNQPQHF.